The T cell receptor (beta chain) under discussion was sequenced for a study of T cell repertoires in cytomegalovirus infection. There are 14 residues in the CDR3. Deletions cut 6 bases from V and 6 bases from J, with 14 bases between. CDR1 and CDR2 from the germline V gene are MNHEY and SVGEGT. Worth noting for this clonotype: Its antigen is currently unknown.

Whole-study results and caveats: HLA-C-restricted TCR beta clonotypes specific for CMV led the ex vivo response.

A single record per CDR3 protein comes from TCRdb applying MiXCR to the reads. The sample has 200,000 to 300,000 distinct CDR3 sequences; around an eighth are singletons. This receptor was obtained from a human donor in good health (CMV status not recorded). Some clones in this sample may be carry-over from other donors' samples. The source material was PBMCs. The chain employs TRBV6-2 or TRBV6-3 and TRBJ2-2; D is ambiguous. Here the CDR3 reads CASSQKTGSGELFF. The CDR3 bases are TGTGCCAGCAGCCAAAAGACGGGTTCCGGGGAGCTGTTTTTT.